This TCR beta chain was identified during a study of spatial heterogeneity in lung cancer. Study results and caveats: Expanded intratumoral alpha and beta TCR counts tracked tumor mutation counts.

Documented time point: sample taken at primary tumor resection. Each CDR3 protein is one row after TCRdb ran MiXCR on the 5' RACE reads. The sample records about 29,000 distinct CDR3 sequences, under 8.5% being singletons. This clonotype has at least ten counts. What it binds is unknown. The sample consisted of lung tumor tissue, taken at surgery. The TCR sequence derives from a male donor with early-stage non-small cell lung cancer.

Written as DNA, the CDR3 is TGTGCCATCAGTGTGGAGGTGAACACTGAAGCTTTCTTT. Amino acids: CAISVEVNTEAFF. The chain joins TRBV10-3 to TRBJ1-1; D is uncertain. This CDR3 has 13 residues. Trimming left V 4 bases short and J 0 bases short, with 6 bases between. Germline-derived CDR1 and CDR2 are ENHRY and SYGVKD.